Listed here are 11 T cell receptor beta chains from one sample, sequenced in a study of blood T cell repertoires in COVID-19. Clones were sequenced by immunoSEQ multiplex PCR, and TCRdb holds only the in-frame ones, with some missing. The sample has fewer than 350,000 clones; around nine tenths are singletons. Sequenced material: PBMCs or T cells enriched from blood (not recorded which). These receptors all stem from a woman in her sixties in a cohort exposed to, infected with or recovered from COVID-19 (not recorded which).

The gene calls are TRBV9 and TRBJ2-3, with 9 positions matching TRBD2. The germline gives CDR1 SGDLS, CDR2 YYNGEE. The CDR3 loop spans 15 amino acids. With V trimmed by 0 bases and J by 3 bases, 2 bases remained unmatched. CDR3 sequence reads: CASSVESGRTDTQYF. DNA of the CDR3: TGTGCCAGCAGCGTAGAGAGCGGGAGGACAGATACGCAGTATTTT.

In its sample, this clone was seen once. The chain links TRBV5-6 to TRBJ2-2; TRBD2 matches 14 bases. The CDR3 consists of 16 residues. CDR1 is SGHDT, CDR2 YYEEEE, per germline. J lost 6 bases, V lost 3 bases, and 4 bases had no gene match. The CDR3 DNA reads as TGTGCCAGCAGCTGGGGACTAGCGGGGGCGCCCGGGGAGCTGTTTTTT. Protein sequence: CASSWGLAGAPGELFF.

This chain uses TRBV9 with TRBJ1-2, with a possible D match to TRBD1 (6 bases). Germline V gene lookup returns CDR1 SGDLS and CDR2 YYNGEE. The CDR3 has 14 residues. V lost 4 bases to trimming and J lost 4 bases, with 14 bases between them. CDR3 in amino acids: CASSITGSAYGYTF. The CDR3 DNA reads TGTGCCAGCAGCATAACAGGGTCGGCCTATGGCTACACCTTC.

The chain recombines TRBV7-2 with TRBJ1-2; TRBD1 is a possible D gene (5 bases). Deletions cut 1 base from V and 7 bases from J, with 7 bases between. Germline V gene data show CDR1 as SGHTA and CDR2 as FQGNSA. The CDR3 covers 12 residues. CDR3 coding DNA: TGTGCCAGCAGCTTAGGGAGGGGTGGCTACACCTTC. Protein: CASSLGRGGYTF.

The chain couples TRBV21-1 to TRBJ2-7; TRBD2 is taken as the D call from the table, unchecked against the DNA. TRBV21-1 is recorded as a pseudogene. This CDR3 is built from 15 residues. The CDR3 nucleotides are TGTGCCAGCAGCAAAGAGGCGGCCGCAAGGTACGAGCAGTACTTC. This codes for CASSKEAAARYEQYF.

J is TRBJ2-1 and V is TRBV19, with a possible D match to TRBD2 (7 bases). The germline CDR1 and CDR2 sequences are LNHDA and SQIVND (reference sequence). This CDR3 is built from 13 residues. Trimming shortened V by 1 base and J by 10 bases, and 11 bases separated the two germline ends. The CDR3 nucleotides are TGTGCCAGTAGTATAGGGGGGGGCCCCGAGCAGTTCTTC. Its translation: CASSIGGGPEQFF. The full variable domain, rest sourced from reference TRBV19 and TRBJ2-1, is DGGITQSPKYLFRKEGQNVTLSCEQNLNHDAMYWYRQDPGQGLRLIYYSQIVNDFQKGDIAEGYSVSREKKESFPLTVTSAQKNPTAFYLCASSIGGGPEQFFGPGTRLTVL.

The V gene is TRBV19, the J gene TRBJ2-3, with TRBD2 as a possible D gene (6 bases). Trimming took off 7 bases at V and 0 bases at J, with 14 bases between the two ends. The germline V gene encodes CDR1 LNHDA and CDR2 SQIVND (reference sequence). This CDR3 is built from 15 residues. The chain's CDR3 is CASKRGGTSTDTQYF. In nucleotides, the CDR3 is TGTGCCAGTAAAAGGGGCGGGACTAGCACAGATACGCAGTATTTT.

This chain connects TRBV7-9 to TRBJ2-1; TRBD2 matches at 11 bases. Germline V lookup: CDR1 SEHNR, CDR2 FQNEAQ (reference sequence). The CDR3 runs 15 residues. Germline trimming cut 5 bases from V and 8 bases from J; bases unmatched to any gene: 8. The CDR3 region has the DNA TGTGCCAGCAGCCGTACTAGCGGGAGCTTTGATGAGCAGTTCTTC. Residues: CASSRTSGSFDEQFF.

In this sample, this clone turned up a few times. The genes are TRBV28 and TRBJ1-6; D is unresolved. The germline V gene encodes CDR1 MDHEN and CDR2 SYDVKM. V lost 2 bases to trimming and J lost 9 bases, with 8 bases between them. The CDR3 has 13 amino acids. The CDR3 here is CASSLRVVSPLHF. In DNA, the CDR3 is TGTGCCAGCAGTTTACGGGTGGTTTCACCCCTCCACTTT.

V and J are TRBV7-2 and TRBJ1-2, with TRBD1 as a possible D gene (6 bases). V lost 5 bases, J lost 4 bases, and 17 bases lay in between. Germline values: CDR1 SGHTA, CDR2 FQGNSA. The CDR3 covers 15 residues. The DNA of the CDR3 is TGTGCCAGCAGCACCCGCCGGGGGGGCCCCTATGGCTACACCTTC. It is translated as CASSTRRGGPYGYTF. Drawing the rest from reference TRBV7-2 and TRBJ1-2, the complete variable domain is GAGVSQSPSNKVTEKGKDVELRCDPISGHTALYWYRQSLGQGLEFLIYFQGNSAPDKSGLPSDRFSAERTGGSVSTLTIQRTQQEDSAVYLCASSTRRGGPYGYTFGSGTRLTVV.

The V and J genes are TRBV4-1 and TRBJ2-3, with D uncertain. Germline V CDR1 and CDR2: MGHRA, YSYEKL. This CDR3 comprises 16 residues. Trimming took 1 base from V and 0 from J, leaving 11 bases between them. The CDR3 protein is CASSQGVAPSTDTQYF. The CDR3 DNA reads TGCGCCAGCAGCCAAGGAGTAGCCCCTAGCACAGATACGCAGTATTTT.